The rows below give T cell receptor beta chains drawn from one sample of a study of CD8 T cells in ankylosing spondylitis. TCRdb re-derived calls from the 5' RACE reads in MiXCR, one entry per CDR3 protein. The data contain 200,000 to 250,000 distinct CDR3 sequences, about 11% of them seen just once; the ten biggest clones take up roughly a fifth. The sample consisted of blood, either unsorted or a sorted T cell fraction (not recorded which). These TCRs come from a male donor with ankylosing spondylitis or in good health (not recorded which). The CDR3 runs from the conserved cysteine through the conserved F or W. Fields, in order: CDR3 length, clone size, D gene, V gene, J gene, CDR3 protein, CDR3 DNA. D genes are given only for firm matches. Clone size, where shown, is once, few, many, or a class for clones that have expanded.

>13|many|TRBD1|TRBV3-1|TRBJ1-5
CASSLQGSQPQHF
TGTGCCAGCAGTCTACAGGGGAGTCAGCCCCAGCATTTT
>21|few|TRBD1|TRBV20-1|TRBJ2-1
CCARALPGQGIGRGSYNEQFF
TGCTGTGCTAGAGCTCTCCCGGGACAGGGGATTGGTCGGGGCTCCTACAATGAGCAGTTCTTC
>15|few|TRBD1|TRBV7-2|TRBJ1-4
CASSPTGGAGEKLFF
TGTGCCAGCAGCCCCACAGGGGGAGCTGGTGAAAAACTGTTTTTT
>15|-|-|TRBV29-1|TRBJ2-2
CSVTDSGTSTGELFF
TGCAGCGTTACTGACAGTGGAACGTCCACCGGGGAGCTGTTTTTT
>13|many|-|TRBV12-3/TRBV12-4|TRBJ1-6
CASSFRGNSPLHF
TGTGCCAGCAGTTTCCGGGGAAATTCACCCCTCCACTTT
>15|many|TRBD1|TRBV7-9|TRBJ1-1
CAIVISTGEPTEAFF
TGTGCCATCGTAATTTCAACAGGGGAGCCCACTGAAGCTTTCTTT
>16|-|TRBD2|TRBV7-2|TRBJ2-7
CASSLGLAGAAYEQYF
TGTGCCAGCAGCTTAGGGCTAGCGGGGGCCGCCTACGAGCAGTACTTC
>20|many|TRBD2|TRBV9|TRBJ2-1
CASSVAHRRTSGGAFNEQFF
TGTGCCAGCAGCGTAGCCCACCGGCGAACTAGCGGGGGGGCATTCAATGAGCAGTTCTTC
>11|many|-|TRBV20-1|TRBJ2-2
CSASATGELFF
TGCAGTGCTAGTGCGACCGGGGAGCTGTTTTTT
>16|many|-|TRBV24-1|TRBJ1-4
CATSEGRHGRDEKLFF
TGTGCCACCAGTGAAGGACGGCACGGTAGAGACGAAAAACTGTTTTTT
>16|few|TRBD1|TRBV2|TRBJ2-7
CASSEATGFKLYEQYF
TGTGCCAGCAGTGAAGCGACAGGGTTTAAACTCTACGAGCAGTACTTC
>13|many|-|TRBV12-3/TRBV12-4|TRBJ1-6
CASSFTRNSPLHF
TGTGCCAGCAGTTTCACACGTAATTCACCCCTCCACTTT
>16|few|TRBD1|TRBV12-3/TRBV12-4|TRBJ1-5
CASSLASAGGYQPQHF
TGTGCCAGCAGTTTAGCCTCCGCAGGGGGTTACCAGCCCCAGCATTTT
>16|-|TRBD1|TRBV5-1|TRBJ2-3
CASSTWGQGVADTQYF
TGCGCCAGCTCTACTTGGGGACAGGGGGTCGCAGATACGCAGTATTTT
>15|many|-|TRBV7-2|TRBJ2-1
CASSLERGGGNEQFF
TGTGCCAGCAGCTTAGAGAGGGGTGGAGGCAATGAGCAGTTCTTC
>14|-|TRBD2|TRBV11-1|TRBJ2-2
CASGQRGSKGELFF
TGTGCCAGCGGCCAGCGGGGTAGTAAGGGGGAGCTGTTTTTT
>13|many|-|TRBV29-1|TRBJ2-1
CSIQADTYNEQFF
TGCAGCATACAAGCGGACACCTACAATGAGCAGTTCTTC
>15|many|-|TRBV3-1|TRBJ2-6
CASSHGSSGANVLTF
TGTGCCAGCAGCCATGGGAGCTCTGGGGCCAACGTCCTGACTTTC
>18|many|-|TRBV10-3|TRBJ2-3
CAISGDRGRGMWEDTQYF
TGTGCCATCAGTGGTGACCGTGGGCGGGGTATGTGGGAAGATACGCAGTATTTT
>19|-|TRBD2|TRBV12-3/TRBV12-4|TRBJ2-3
CASSLVGGGLVPSTDTQYF
TGTGCCAGCAGTTTGGTGGGGGGGGGACTAGTCCCTAGCACAGATACGCAGTATTTT
>18|many|-|TRBV20-1|TRBJ2-3
CSARGLFRWWGGTDTQYF
TGCAGTGCTAGAGGTCTTTTTCGATGGTGGGGCGGCACAGATACGCAGTATTTT
>16|many|-|TRBV5-8|TRBJ1-5
CASSPKEGRSNQPQHF
TGTGCCAGCAGCCCGAAAGAGGGGAGAAGCAATCAGCCCCAGCATTTT
>16|few|TRBD2|TRBV15|TRBJ2-3
CATSSVRGEDTDTQYF
TGTGCCACCAGCAGCGTGCGGGGGGAAGACACAGATACGCAGTATTTT
>15|many|TRBD1|TRBV3-1|TRBJ1-1
CASSLWTGMNTEAFF
TGTGCCAGCAGCTTGTGGACAGGGATGAACACTGAAGCTTTCTTT
>13|many|-|TRBV5-1|TRBJ1-4
CASSLAGDEKLFF
TGCGCCAGCAGCTTGGCAGGGGATGAAAAACTGTTTTTT
>13|many|-|TRBV10-3|TRBJ2-5
CAISEGQQETQYF
TGTGCCATCAGTGAGGGGCAGCAAGAGACCCAGTACTTC
>15|many|-|TRBV5-6|TRBJ2-1
CASSLLGGDYNEQFF
TGTGCCAGCAGCCTCCTTGGAGGGGACTACAATGAGCAGTTCTTC
>15|few|TRBD2|TRBV6-1|TRBJ2-3
CATWGGGGSTDTQYF
TGTGCCACCTGGGGTGGCGGGGGGAGCACAGATACGCAGTATTTT
>14|many|-|TRBV15|TRBJ2-7
CATSRGPDSYEQYF
TGTGCCACCAGCAGAGGCCCAGACTCCTACGAGCAGTACTTC
>15|few|TRBD2|TRBV7-2|TRBJ2-3
CASSPERGGTDTQYF
TGTGCCAGCAGCCCAGAACGGGGGGGCACAGATACGCAGTATTTT
>15|few|TRBD1|TRBV12-3/TRBV12-4|TRBJ1-1
CASTAGQGRETEAFF
TGTGCCAGCACCGCGGGACAGGGGAGAGAAACTGAAGCTTTCTTT
>12|-|-|TRBV28|TRBJ2-7
CASSSLGDEQYF
TGTGCCAGCAGCAGCTTGGGGGACGAGCAGTACTTC
>14|-|-|TRBV20-1|TRBJ1-1
CSARDRRRLTEAFF
TGCAGTGCTAGAGACCGCAGGAGGTTAACTGAAGCTTTCTTT
>14|many|-|TRBV25-1|TRBJ1-3
CASMNSNSGNTIYF
TGTGCCAGCATGAACTCCAACTCTGGAAACACCATATATTTT
>15|many|-|TRBV7-3|TRBJ2-5
CASSLSARQGETQYF
TGTGCCAGCAGCTTAAGCGCGCGCCAGGGGGAGACCCAGTACTTC
>14|few|-|TRBV10-3|TRBJ1-1
CAISAEGTNTEAFF
TGTGCCATCAGTGCGGAGGGTACGAACACTGAAGCTTTCTTT
>16|few|-|TRBV28|TRBJ1-2
CASTLRAGGLFYGYTF
TGTGCCAGCACCCTCCGGGCCGGGGGGCTATTCTATGGCTACACCTTC
>16|many|-|TRBV12-3/TRBV12-4|TRBJ1-3
CASSLNPASSGNTIYF
TGTGCCAGCAGTTTAAACCCGGCGAGCTCTGGAAACACCATATATTTT
>16|many|-|TRBV27|TRBJ2-3
CASSFGTGGTTDTQYF
TGTGCCAGCAGTTTTGGAACTGGGGGTACCACAGATACGCAGTATTTT
>16|many|-|TRBV7-2|TRBJ2-7
CASSSFGHQGGNEQYF
TGTGCCAGCAGCTCCTTCGGACACCAGGGGGGCAACGAGCAGTACTTC
>16|many|TRBD1|TRBV5-1|TRBJ2-1
CASSFLPQGEWNEQFF
TGCGCCAGCAGCTTCCTTCCCCAGGGGGAATGGAATGAGCAGTTCTTC
>15|-|-|TRBV30|TRBJ1-1
CAWEIGSRLNTEAFF
TGTGCCTGGGAAATCGGGAGCAGGCTGAACACTGAAGCTTTCTTT
>15|many|-|TRBV6-2/TRBV6-3|TRBJ2-3
CASSSGRHIKDTQYF
TGTGCCAGCAGTTCGGGACGGCATATTAAGGATACGCAGTATTTT
>14|many|-|TRBV5-1|TRBJ2-5
CASSLPGDRETQYF
TGCGCCAGCAGCTTGCCGGGGGATCGAGAGACCCAGTACTTC
>16|few|-|TRBV5-1|TRBJ2-3
CASSLESVLSTDTQYF
TGCGCCAGCAGCTTGGAGTCGGTCCTTAGCACAGATACGCAGTATTTT
>14|many|-|TRBV2|TRBJ2-7
CASSDPGSSYEQYF
TGTGCCAGCAGTGATCCGGGGAGCTCCTACGAGCAGTACTTC